This is a list of T cell receptor beta chains from one sample in a study of blood T cell repertoires in COVID-19. Some clones are missing from TCRdb's copy, which holds only in-frame ones; the method was immunoSEQ multiplex PCR. The table lists 250,000 to 350,000 clones, around nine tenths of them singletons. Sequenced input: PBMCs or T cells enriched from blood (not recorded which). These TCRs come from a woman in her thirties who had recovered from COVID-19. Each CDR3 is given with its conserved first and last residue. Size tells how often a clone was seen (once, few, many) or the class of an expanded clone, and some rows leave it out.

abundance: NA; v_gene: TRBV5-8; j_gene: TRBJ2-5; CDR3aa: CASSFTVVGETQYF
abundance: NA; v_gene: TRBV15; j_gene: TRBJ1-1; CDR3aa: CATSRDWLLDTEAFF
abundance: NA; v_gene: TRBV6-5; j_gene: TRBJ1-5; CDR3aa: CASSDRGRQPQHF
abundance: NA; v_gene: TRBV7-2; j_gene: TRBJ1-2; CDR3aa: CASQPQVVGAGYGYTF
abundance: NA; v_gene: TRBV19; j_gene: TRBJ1-5; CDR3aa: CASFGGGNQPQHF
abundance: NA; v_gene: TRBV3-1/TRBV3-2; j_gene: TRBJ2-2; CDR3aa: CASSQELLAGGPGELFF
abundance: NA; v_gene: TRBV27; j_gene: TRBJ2-7; CDR3aa: CASSSSWRGILSYEQYF
abundance: NA; v_gene: TRBV7-2; j_gene: TRBJ2-7; CDR3aa: CASSLDGTGVYEQYF
abundance: NA; v_gene: TRBV19; j_gene: TRBJ1-1; CDR3aa: CASSFGVEAFF
abundance: NA; v_gene: TRBV11-2; j_gene: TRBJ2-7; CDR3aa: CASSPQPGQAVHEQYF
abundance: NA; v_gene: TRBV2; j_gene: TRBJ1-2; CDR3aa: CASSVDSNYGYTF
abundance: NA; v_gene: TRBV18; j_gene: TRBJ2-1; CDR3aa: CASSHERGYYNEQFF
abundance: few; v_gene: TRBV6-4; j_gene: TRBJ1-6; CDR3aa: CASSDSRVRLFTYNSPLHF
abundance: NA; v_gene: TRBV7-3; j_gene: TRBJ1-2; CDR3aa: CASSWRQAKFYGYTF
abundance: once; v_gene: TRBV2; j_gene: TRBJ1-5; CDR3aa: CASSVPQASNQPQHF
abundance: NA; v_gene: TRBV11-2; j_gene: TRBJ2-3; CDR3aa: CASSLGDRATDTQYF
abundance: NA; v_gene: TRBV6-5; j_gene: TRBJ2-7; CDR3aa: CASTGTGVYEQYF
abundance: NA; v_gene: TRBV6-5; j_gene: TRBJ1-1; CDR3aa: CASSRQGQGTEAFF
abundance: once; v_gene: TRBV7-2; j_gene: TRBJ2-1; CDR3aa: CASSLPSLGNEQFF
abundance: NA; v_gene: TRBV5-6; j_gene: TRBJ1-2; CDR3aa: CASSLVSTGDEGYTF
abundance: NA; v_gene: TRBV7-2; j_gene: TRBJ2-7; CDR3aa: CASSSLTSSEQYF
abundance: NA; v_gene: TRBV18; j_gene: TRBJ1-1; CDR3aa: CASSHQQLVTNTEAFF
abundance: NA; v_gene: TRBV18; j_gene: TRBJ1-2; CDR3aa: CASSPSRDTYGYTF
abundance: NA; v_gene: TRBV4-1; j_gene: TRBJ2-2; CDR3aa: CASRHTITSGGPNTGELFF
abundance: NA; v_gene: TRBV2; j_gene: TRBJ1-2; CDR3aa: CASRLGQGGYTF
abundance: once; v_gene: TRBV6-2/TRBV6-3; j_gene: TRBJ2-3; CDR3aa: CASTPSGGSDTQYF
abundance: NA; v_gene: TRBV29-1; j_gene: TRBJ2-5; CDR3aa: CSVEELRQGFFNQETQYF
abundance: NA; v_gene: TRBV27; j_gene: TRBJ1-1; CDR3aa: CASSFVRNTEAFF
abundance: NA; v_gene: TRBV9; j_gene: TRBJ2-7; CDR3aa: CASNAGDSSYEQYF
abundance: NA; v_gene: TRBV19; j_gene: TRBJ1-1; CDR3aa: CASSMGMNTEAFF
abundance: NA; v_gene: TRBV9; j_gene: TRBJ2-5; CDR3aa: CASSEGSSETQYF
abundance: NA; v_gene: TRBV5-4; j_gene: TRBJ1-1; CDR3aa: CASSPGTGGYGAFF
abundance: NA; v_gene: TRBV6-5; j_gene: TRBJ1-5; CDR3aa: CASREAGHNQPQHF
abundance: NA; v_gene: TRBV6-5; j_gene: TRBJ1-6; CDR3aa: CASSLGGGSPLHF
abundance: few; v_gene: TRBV6-5; j_gene: TRBJ1-3; CDR3aa: CASSQRDTSGNTIYF
abundance: NA; v_gene: TRBV9; j_gene: TRBJ2-2; CDR3aa: CASSVEPGITGELFF
abundance: NA; v_gene: TRBV7-2; j_gene: TRBJ2-3; CDR3aa: CASSLDGRETDTQYF
abundance: NA; v_gene: TRBV18; j_gene: TRBJ2-1; CDR3aa: CASSPEVGGPYNEQFF
abundance: NA; v_gene: TRBV19; j_gene: TRBJ2-3; CDR3aa: CASSPRQGRSTDTQYF
abundance: NA; v_gene: TRBV4-1; j_gene: TRBJ2-7; CDR3aa: CASSQGTGTYEQYF
abundance: NA; v_gene: TRBV3-1/TRBV3-2; j_gene: TRBJ1-3; CDR3aa: CASSQSSSGNTIYF
abundance: NA; v_gene: TRBV9; j_gene: TRBJ2-5; CDR3aa: CASSVVSGGFGETQYF
abundance: NA; v_gene: TRBV30; j_gene: TRBJ1-1; CDR3aa: CAWLGTLNTEAFF
abundance: NA; v_gene: TRBV18; j_gene: TRBJ2-5; CDR3aa: CASSPRGETQYF
abundance: NA; v_gene: TRBV28; j_gene: TRBJ1-5; CDR3aa: CASSFRQGNQPQHF
abundance: NA; v_gene: TRBV9; j_gene: TRBJ2-7; CDR3aa: CASSVVAGEQYF
abundance: NA; v_gene: TRBV5-8; j_gene: TRBJ1-5; CDR3aa: CASSLGGFNQPQHF
abundance: NA; v_gene: TRBV7-3; j_gene: TRBJ2-5; CDR3aa: CASSSGLQETQYF
abundance: once; v_gene: TRBV30; j_gene: TRBJ1-2; CDR3aa: CAWRGRGRAVGYTF
abundance: NA; v_gene: TRBV9; j_gene: TRBJ1-1; CDR3aa: CASSVVGGIGTEAFF
abundance: NA; v_gene: TRBV5-1; j_gene: TRBJ1-1; CDR3aa: CASSGQGALNTEAFF
abundance: NA; v_gene: TRBV5-3; j_gene: TRBJ1-3; CDR3aa: CARSLKGGAPGGISGNTIYF
abundance: NA; v_gene: TRBV15; j_gene: TRBJ2-7; CDR3aa: CATSEYRGRYEQYF
abundance: NA; v_gene: TRBV25-1; j_gene: TRBJ2-7; CDR3aa: CASRSSSYEQYF
abundance: NA; v_gene: TRBV7-6; j_gene: TRBJ1-5; CDR3aa: CASSKGQGLQPQHF
abundance: NA; v_gene: TRBV6-1; j_gene: TRBJ1-1; CDR3aa: CASSEADIGKEKMNTEAFF
abundance: NA; v_gene: TRBV11-2; j_gene: TRBJ2-5; CDR3aa: CASSLGVMAGKETQYF